This record concerns one T cell receptor beta chain sequence. This sample was taken from a study of shared T cell receptors in the human thymus. The CDR3 is 18 residues long. Germline values: CDR1 SGHRS, CDR2 YFSETQ. Trimming took 1 base from V and 5 from J, leaving 23 bases between them. Produced via immunoSEQ multiplex PCR; TCRdb's table is partial and in-frame only. Of hundreds of thousands of clones in the sample, roughly 88% were seen once. This same sample was also taken into another study, of human thymus T cells.

The chain links TRBV5-1 to TRBJ2-3; a weak D match, TRBD1 (5 bases). Sample: thymocytes. This receptor was taken from a girl under three years old with a congenital heart defect. The CDR3 DNA reads TGCGCCAGCAGCTTGACCCTGAACTCACAGGTACGAGGAGATACGCAGTATTTT. Protein sequence: CASSLTLNSQVRGDTQYF.